This T cell receptor (beta chain) was sequenced for a study of blood T cell repertoires in COVID-19. Study as a whole: T cells, B-cell-depleted T cells, or PBMCs provided the cDNA or gDNA that served as material.

Participants, about 18 to 100 years old, spanned around 25 US areas. The study counted Cohort 3 donors as recovered given two negative PCRs, clearance, or symptom resolution. Original processing methods: Reference gene primers were amplified, and this amplification served to estimate nucleated cell counts. Using immunoSEQ multiplex PCR, the repertoire was profiled, and TCRdb retains in-frame clones only, with some absent. That table supplies the V and J calls and clone size; D and trimming were determined from the DNA. The repertoire holds about 160,000 clones, over 75% seen once, with more than 6.5% in the top ten. The sample was PBMCs or T cells enriched from blood (not recorded which). The receptor comes from a woman between 45 and 60 years old who had recovered from COVID-19.

CDR3 DNA: TGTGCCAGCAGCATCCGGGACAGACTGTTAATGAACACTGAAGCTTTCTTT. Residues: CASSIRDRLLMNTEAFF. V is TRBV7-8 and J is TRBJ1-1; 7 bases fit TRBD1. J was trimmed by 0 bases and V by 5 bases; bases with no gene match: 12. The V gene's germline CDR1 is SGHVS and CDR2 FQNEAQ. CDR3 length: 17 residues.